This TCR beta chain is from a study of T cell responses to AZD1222 COVID-19 vaccine. Study-wide results and caveats: Nearly half of spike-specific TCRs reportedly go after variant regions that carry no mutations. Spike-specific TCR repertoires showed rising breadth and depth after two AZD1222 doses.

Details on this clone: The antigen remains undetermined.

The germline CDR1 and CDR2 sequences are SNHLY and FYNNEI. Deletions cut 3 bases from V and 0 bases from J, with 6 bases between. This CDR3 has 14 residues. The repertoire was sequenced with immunoSEQ multiplex PCR; TCRdb's copy has only in-frame clones and lacks some. The sample contains about 140,000 clones, 90% of which appear only once. This TCR was recovered from an adult in good health. The sequencing here drew on peripheral blood, taken on day 0 of AZD1222 vaccination. The chain links TRBV2 to TRBJ1-3; D is uncertain. The CDR3 DNA sequence: TGTGCCAGCAGTGAGGGAAGCTCTGGAAACACCATATATTTT. Translated, it gives CASSEGSSGNTIYF.